The T cell receptor beta chain described here comes from a study of cytomegalovirus exposure and HLA in healthy donors. Overall study context: It was reported in a later analysis that the same platform had been used for the 120 or so validation repertoires as for the roughly 650 first-cohort repertoires.

Produced via immunoSEQ multiplex PCR; TCRdb's table is partial and in-frame only. The sample lists fewer than 250,000 clones, 87% seen once, with less than 3% in the top ten. On this clone itself: Its matching antigen is unknown.

Trimming cost V 3 bases and J 1 base; bases outside gene matches: 4. The CDR3 runs 15 residues. Germline CDR1 reads SGDLS; CDR2 reads YYNGEE. Findings and limits, study-wide: Cytomegalovirus association was assigned to about 150 TCR beta chains. There were a few CMV-associated chains whose specificity for CMV antigens was confirmed in vitro. Diagnosis of cytomegalovirus status made by the classifier reportedly showed high specificity and sensitivity.

The clonotype comes from a man between 18 and 35 years old in good health and CMV-seronegative. The chain combines TRBV9 with TRBJ1-2; the match to TRBD1 covers 9 bases. Sequenced material: PBMCs. The CDR3 loop reads CASSAPTGGNYGYTF. In DNA, the CDR3 is TGTGCCAGCAGCGCTCCGACAGGGGGTAACTATGGCTACACCTTC.